These 6 T cell receptor beta chains came from one sample sequenced in a study of blood T cell repertoires in COVID-19. The method was immunoSEQ multiplex PCR; TCRdb's version includes in-frame clones alone and lacks a portion of them. The sample lists 230,000 or so clones, 84% occurring once. The sequenced sample was peripheral blood. The source of these receptors is a woman aged 40 to 55 who had recovered from COVID-19.

V and J are TRBV6-5 and TRBJ1-3; 7 bases line up with TRBD1. CDR1 and CDR2 (germline): MNHEY, SVGAGI. The CDR3 totals 15 residues. The V and J ends lost 6 bases and 0 bases, in that order; junction bases with no gene match: 5. The CDR3 nucleotides are TGTGCCAGCAGATCGCGACAGGGCTCTGGAAACACCATATATTTT. Its translation is CASRSRQGSGNTIYF.

This clone showed up just a few times. The chain employs TRBV7-8 and TRBJ1-2; D is perhaps TRBD1 (5 bases). CDR1 and CDR2 from the germline V gene are SGHVS and FQNEAQ. This CDR3 is 18 amino acids long. The V end lost 4 bases, the J end lost 8 bases, and 29 bases lay between the germline ends. In nucleotides, the CDR3 is TGTGCCAGCAGCTACCCCAAAATCGGGCAGGGTGGCGATGGCGGCTACACCTTC. Translated: CASSYPKIGQGGDGGYTF.

This clone came up once. The chain recombines TRBV9 with TRBJ1-6; D is ambiguous. The CDR3 consists of 15 residues. Looked up from germline, CDR1 is SGDLS and CDR2 is YYNGEE. V lost 2 bases, J lost 5 bases, and 11 bases lay in between. The CDR3 region has the DNA TGTGCCAGCAGCGTCGGTATAAGTCATAATTCACCCCTCCACTTT. Translating gives CASSVGISHNSPLHF.

The chain uses TRBV11-2 and TRBJ2-5; TRBD2 matches at 8 bases. V gave up 3 bases and J gave up 4 bases; unmatched junction bases: 10. This CDR3 has 16 residues. CDR1 and CDR2 from the germline V gene are SGHAT and FQNNGV. The CDR3 DNA reads as TGTGCCAGCAGCTTGGTCAGCGGGGGAGGTGGAGAGACCCAGTACTTC. Translating gives CASSLVSGGGGETQYF.

The V gene is TRBV7-8, the J gene TRBJ2-5; 13 nucleotides match TRBD2. Germline V CDR1 and CDR2: SGHVS, FQNEAQ. The CDR3 is made up of 18 amino acids. V was clipped by 1 base and J by 4 bases; unmatched bases: 9. This CDR3 reads CASSLGSTSGGARETQYF. Here the CDR3 DNA reads TGTGCCAGCAGCTTAGGCAGCACTAGCGGGGGGGCACGAGAGACCCAGTACTTC.

The chain carries TRBV9 and TRBJ2-7; D may be TRBD2 (5 bases). In germline, CDR1 is SGDLS, CDR2 YYNGEE. The CDR3 consists of 16 residues. Deletions cut 0 bases from V and 4 bases from J, with 17 bases between. The CDR3 bases are TGTGCCAGCAGCGTAGAGGTAACTAGTTCCAAATACGAGCAGTACTTC. Translation: CASSVEVTSSKYEQYF.